This TCR beta chain is from a study of regulatory T cells in long-lasting Graves disease. Combining iRepertoire HTBI primers with Arm-PCR of CDR3 regions, the authors built TCR beta libraries. Each CDR3 protein is one row after TCRdb ran MiXCR on the multiplex PCR reads. The sample carries 550,000 to 650,000 distinct CDR3 sequences, approximately 16% recorded once. Time point: newly diagnosed GD, antithyroid drugs for less than 3 months. Construction of the TCR library relied on RNA isolated from PBMCs. As for this clonotype: The antigen remains unidentified.

CDR1 and CDR2 (germline): MDHEN, SYDVKM. After removal of 3 bases from V and 5 bases from J, the junction contained 11 bases not matched to a gene. The CDR3 runs 17 residues. Study observations and caveats: Investigators studied peripheral blood only, not thyroid tissue.

The sample also formed part of further work on T cells in Graves' hyperthyroidism and ophthalmopathy. That paper states: It was uncontrolled infection, other autoimmune disease, pregnancy or lactation that excluded patients. Each diagnosis drew on symptoms, thyroxine, TRAb, thyroid ultrasound and orbital computed tomography findings. The study used the HTBI primer set for a first-round RT-PCR of the TCR CDR3.

This receptor was obtained from a young man with Graves disease. The rearrangement joins TRBV28 to TRBJ2-7; 12 bases agree with TRBD2. The input for sequencing was peripheral blood mononuclear cells (PBMCs), taken at new diagnosis, from a patient treated with antithyroid drugs. Written as DNA, the CDR3 is TGTGCCAGCAGTTTCACTAGCGGGAGGACTTCTACCCACGAGCAGTACTTC. Translating gives CASSFTSGRTSTHEQYF.